Each of the 13 T cell receptor beta chains below was sequenced from the same sample in a study of tumor-infiltrating lymphocytes in primary liver carcinoma (dated by TCRdb to about 2017). The instrument given in TCRdb is Illumina HiSeq 2500. TCRbeta-specific cDNA was reverse-transcribed from approximately 460 ng total RNA using a constant-region primer and ProtoScript II reverse transcriptase. Three nested multiplex PCR rounds, following a slightly modified ARM-PCR procedure, were used to build the TCRbeta libraries. Multiplex TRBV1-TRBV30 forward primers and a Cbeta reverse primer were used in the first two PCR rounds, each of which was run for around 10 cycles. Using fastp trimming at Q25 and MiXCR clonotype assembly, TCRdb reanalyzed the public sequencing data and kept in-frame beta chains. One record per CDR3 amino acid sequence lists the most common genes and DNA. The sample table contains about 320,000 distinct CDR3 sequences; only one count was recorded for about 60% of them. The biggest ten clones account for roughly 9% of the sample.

RNA from unsorted whole blood was extracted with TRIzol reagent, and germline DNA was obtained with the DNeasy Blood & Tissue kit. The specimen sequenced was peripheral blood. Source of these receptors: a man aged 35-49 years with primary liver carcinoma and hepatitis B virus infection.

This chain uses TRBV7-9 with TRBJ2-7, with D maybe TRBD2 (6 bases). The length of the CDR3 is 11 residues. In germline, CDR1 is SEHNR, CDR2 FQNEAQ (reference sequence). CDR3 DNA sequence: TGTGCAGCGGAGGGATGGACAGAGCAGTACTTC. Its translation: CAAEGWTEQYF.

Details on this clonotype: The conserved phenylalanine or tryptophan is not found at the CDR3 terminus, so this likely reflects a read error. The rearrangement links TRBV11-2 to TRBJ2-1; 7 nucleotides line up with TRBD2. The germline V gene encodes CDR1 SGHAT and CDR2 FQNNGV. This CDR3 region has 16 residues. V trimming: 1 base; J trimming: 2 bases; junction bases outside the gene matches: 5. The CDR3 bases are TGTGCCAGCAGCTTAGGCAACCGGGGGGCCTACAATGAGCAGTTCCTC. Translated, it gives CASSLGNRGAYNEQFL.

Worth noting for this clonotype: A much larger clone lies one base from this, so it may be a read error. This chain uses TRBV10-3 with TRBJ1-2, with D possibly matching TRBD1 (5 bases). Between the trimmed V and J ends, which lost 7 bases and 7 bases, there was a span of 16 bases. Germline lookup yields CDR1 ENHRY and CDR2 SYGVKD. This CDR3 region has 13 residues. This CDR3 reads CAIKSGTDCGYTF. In nucleotides, the CDR3 is TGTGCCATCAAGAGCGGGACGGACTGTGGCTACACCTTC.

As to this clonotype: A much larger clone is a single base away; this may be a read error. The genes are TRBV10-3 and TRBJ2-2; D uncertain. CDR1 is ENHRY, CDR2 SYGVKD, per germline. The length of the CDR3 is 15 residues. Trimming took off 0 bases at V and 4 bases at J, with 9 bases between the two ends. This CDR3 reads CAISESLVGTGELFF. The CDR3 region has the DNA TGTGCCATCAGTGAGTCCCTAGTCGGCACCGGGGAGCTGTTTTTT.

Remarks on this clonotype: At one of its ends the junction is not consistent with the germline gene, which may arise from a read error. The V call is TRBV24-1, the J call TRBJ2-1; maybe TRBD2 (7 bases). Per germline, CDR1 KGHDR and CDR2 SFDVKD. The CDR3 consists of 18 residues. CDR3: CTTSDPTVRGREYNEQFF. In nucleotides, the CDR3 is TGTACCACCAGTGATCCCACTGTGAGGGGGAGGGAGTACAATGAGCAGTTCTTC.

About this clonotype: A much larger clone differs from this one at a single base, so this may be a read error. The gene calls are TRBV6-1 and TRBJ2-7; no clear D gene. There are 13 residues in the CDR3. Germline-derived CDR1 and CDR2 are MNHNS and SASEGT. CDR3 in DNA: TGTGCCGGCAGTGAAACCGGCTCCTACGAGCAGTACTTC. Amino acids: CAGSETGSYEQYF.

As concerns this clonotype: A read error may explain this, as a much larger clone is one base away. The chain joins TRBV6-1 to TRBJ2-2, with a tentative D call TRBD1 (6 bases). The CDR3 is 16 residues long. Germline CDR1 and CDR2: MNHNS and SASEGT. Trimming took off 3 bases at V and 0 bases at J, with 11 bases between the two ends. CDR3 loop: CASSDDRWSNTGELFF. CDR3 coding DNA: TGTGCCAGCAGTGACGACAGGTGGTCGAACACCGGGGAGCTGTTTTTT.

This clonotype has a single count. This chain joins TRBV29-1 and TRBJ2-7, with a weak D call TRBD2 (6 bases). Per germline, CDR1 SQVTM and CDR2 ANQGSEA. Trimming took off 8 bases at V and 1 base at J, with 21 bases between the two ends. This CDR3 has 15 residues. CDR3 DNA: TGCAGCATACACGGGACTGGCGGGGAGTCCTACGAGCAGTACTTC. It is translated as CSIHGTGGESYEQYF.

Concerning this clonotype: A much bigger clone sits one base away, suggesting this may be a read error. The chain carries TRBV5-8 and TRBJ2-1; TRBD1 agrees at 8 bases. The CDR3 has 14 amino acids. V dropped 1 base and J dropped 5; count of bases not matched to a gene: 2. Germline CDR1 and CDR2: SGHTS and YDEGEE. CDR3 protein: CASSLWTGNNEQFF. CDR3 sequence (DNA): TGTGCCAGCAGCTTGTGGACAGGGAACAATGAGCAGTTCTTC.

Concerning this clonotype: A read error is possible here, since a much larger clone lies one base away. The chain has TRBV6-5 and TRBJ1-5; the D gene is possibly TRBD1 (6 bases). The CDR3 is made up of 15 amino acids. V lost 6 bases, J lost 5 bases, and 17 bases lay in between. Germline V gene lookup returns CDR1 MNHEY and CDR2 SVGAGI. The CDR3 loop reads CASRSSGGPDQPQHF. CDR3 nucleotide sequence: TGTGCCAGCAGATCCTCGGGGGGGCCGGATCAGCCCCAGCATTTT.

A note on this clonotype: A junction boundary mismatches the germline segment, possibly from a read error. J is TRBJ1-5 and V is TRBV6-2 or TRBV6-3; 9 bases align to TRBD1. In germline, CDR1 is MNHEY, CDR2 SVGEGT. The CDR3 runs 15 residues. CDR3 in DNA: TGTGCCAGCAATTACAGGGGGCATGGCAATCAGCCCCAGCATTTT. Its protein product is CASNYRGHGNQPQHF.

For this clonotype: Relative to the germline gene, one junction end is altered; a read error may explain this. This chain links TRBV5-1 with TRBJ2-3; 8 bases fit TRBD2. Germline assignment: CDR1 SGHRS and CDR2 YFSETQ. The CDR3 sequence is 16 residues long. In nucleotides, the CDR3 is TGCGCCAGCAGCTTGTTTTCGGGAGGGAGCACAGATATGCAGTATTTT. This sequence encodes CASSLFSGGSTDMQYF.

A note on this clonotype: This clone may be a read error of a much larger clone one base away. The chain joins TRBV6-5 to TRBJ1-4; TRBD1 agrees at 7 bases. CDR1 is MNHEY and CDR2 is SVGAGI in the germline V gene. V shed 8 bases, J shed 8 bases, and the junction held 5 bases outside the gene matches. The CDR3 runs 12 residues. Here the CDR3 reads CASSGGREKLFF. The CDR3 DNA reads TGTGCCAGCTCAGGGGGGCGCGAAAAACTGTTTTTT.